The 4 T cell receptor beta chains below come from one sample, sequenced in a study of T cell repertoires in cytomegalovirus infection. Their target antigens are unknown. TCRdb passed the reads through MiXCR, listing each CDR3 protein once. This table has about 500,000 distinct CDR3 sequences, roughly a third appearing once. The sequencing used cultured PBMCs, collected from culture after CMV antigen stimulation. These receptor sequences come from a human donor in good health (CMV status not recorded). Some clones in this sample may be carry-over from other donors' samples.

This clonotype was observed many times. The chain couples TRBV5-1 to TRBJ1-5, with no clear D. Trimming took off 3 bases at V and 7 bases at J, with 11 bases between the two ends. Germline V gene data show CDR1 as SGHRS and CDR2 as YFSETQ. This CDR3 spans 13 amino acids. CDR3 sequence reads: CASSSFPEQPQHF. In DNA, the CDR3 is TGCGCCAGCAGCTCGTTCCCCGAACAGCCCCAGCATTTT.

The V gene is TRBV5-1, the J gene TRBJ2-6, with 9 bases fitting TRBD1. Losses at the gene ends were 0 bases for V and 7 bases for J; bases not matched to a gene: 5. The CDR3 totals 16 residues. Germline CDR1 reads SGHRS; CDR2 reads YFSETQ. CDR3: CASSLGDRGLANVLTF. The CDR3 DNA reads TGCGCCAGCAGCTTGGGCGACAGGGGGTTAGCCAACGTCCTGACTTTC. The variable domain in full, with the rest retrieved from reference TRBV5-1 and TRBJ2-6, is KAGVTQTPRYLIKTRGQQVTLSCSPISGHRSVSWYQQTPGQGLQFLFEYFSETQRNKGNFPGRFSGRQFSNSRSEMNVSTLELGDSALYLCASSLGDRGLANVLTFGAGSRLTVL.

This clonotype was seen at least ten times. The chain uses TRBV7-2 and TRBJ2-3, with D unclear. CDR3 length: 17 amino acids. V lost 1 base and J 6 bases, leaving 20 bases between the germline ends. CDR1 is SGHTA, CDR2 FQGNSA, per germline. CDR3 DNA: TGTGCCAGCAGCTTAGGGCGGACGAGCGACTCCATGGATACGCAGTATTTT. Its translation: CASSLGRTSDSMDTQYF. The full variable domain, rest sourced from reference TRBV7-2 and TRBJ2-3, is GAGVSQSPSNKVTEKGKDVELRCDPISGHTALYWYRQSLGQGLEFLIYFQGNSAPDKSGLPSDRFSAERTGGSVSTLTIQRTQQEDSAVYLCASSLGRTSDSMDTQYFGPGTRLTVL.

The gene calls are TRBV12-3 or TRBV12-4 and TRBJ2-7, with D perhaps given as TRBD1 or TRBD2 (5 bases each). Trimming cost V 6 bases and J 2 bases, with 14 bases left between them. CDR3 length: 14 amino acids. Here the CDR3 DNA reads TGTGCCAGCAGCCCGGGGCTAGCCCCCTACGAGCAGTACGTC. As protein: CASSPGLAPYEQYV.